This T cell receptor (beta chain) comes out of a study of blood T cell repertoires in COVID-19. Study as a whole: Samples of COVID-19 (acute and convalescent) were obtained from the United States, Italy and Spain.

Authors' analysis steps: It was from reference gene primer amplification that nucleated cell counts were estimated. Assay: immunoSEQ multiplex PCR; the TCRdb copy retains only in-frame clones and omits some. Clone size and the V and J calls come from that table; the DNA yielded D and trimming. Of approximately 250,000 clones listed, 91% were seen once; the top ten hold roughly 2.9%. This study enrolled people aged roughly 18 to 100 from about 26 US geographic areas. This TCR came from a man aged 40-49 years who had been exposed to COVID-19. Input material: PBMCs or T cells enriched from blood (not recorded which).

The CDR3 here is CISAWEQDEKLFF. The CDR3 coding sequence is TGCATCAGCGCGTGGGAACAGGATGAAAAACTGTTTTTT. The V call is TRBV29-1, the J call TRBJ1-4; the D gene is possibly TRBD1 (5 bases). Germline lookup yields CDR1 SQVTM and CDR2 ANQGSEA. This CDR3 has 13 residues.